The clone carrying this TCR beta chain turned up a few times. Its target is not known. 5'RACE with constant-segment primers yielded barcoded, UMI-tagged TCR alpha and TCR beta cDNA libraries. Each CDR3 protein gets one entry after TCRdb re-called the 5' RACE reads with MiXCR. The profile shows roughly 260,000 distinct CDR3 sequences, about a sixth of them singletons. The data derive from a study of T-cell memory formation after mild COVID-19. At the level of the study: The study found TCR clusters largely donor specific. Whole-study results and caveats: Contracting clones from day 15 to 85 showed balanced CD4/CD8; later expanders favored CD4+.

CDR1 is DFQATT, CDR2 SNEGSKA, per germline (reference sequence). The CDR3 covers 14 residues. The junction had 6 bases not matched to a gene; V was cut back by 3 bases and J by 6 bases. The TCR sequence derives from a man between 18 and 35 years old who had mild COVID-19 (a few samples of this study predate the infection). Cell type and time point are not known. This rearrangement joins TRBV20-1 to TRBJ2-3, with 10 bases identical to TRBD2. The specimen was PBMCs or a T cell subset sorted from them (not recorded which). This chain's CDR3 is CSARRSGGADTQYF. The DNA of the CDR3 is TGCAGTGCTAGGAGGAGCGGGGGGGCCGATACGCAGTATTTT.